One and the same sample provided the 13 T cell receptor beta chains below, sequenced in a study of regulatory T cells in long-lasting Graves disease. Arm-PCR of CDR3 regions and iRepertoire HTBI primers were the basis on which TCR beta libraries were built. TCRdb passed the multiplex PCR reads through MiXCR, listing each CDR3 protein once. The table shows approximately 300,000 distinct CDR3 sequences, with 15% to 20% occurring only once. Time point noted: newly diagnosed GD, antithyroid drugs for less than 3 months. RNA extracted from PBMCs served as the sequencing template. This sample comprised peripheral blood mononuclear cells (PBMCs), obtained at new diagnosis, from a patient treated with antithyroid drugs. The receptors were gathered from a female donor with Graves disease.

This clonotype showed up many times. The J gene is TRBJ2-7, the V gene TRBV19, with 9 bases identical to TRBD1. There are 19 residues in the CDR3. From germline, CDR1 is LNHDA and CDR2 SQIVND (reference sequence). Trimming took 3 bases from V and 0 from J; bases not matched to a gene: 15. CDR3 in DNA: TGTGCCAGTAGTATTAAGGTTTCGATGGGACAGGGCGGCTCCTACGAGCAGTACTTC. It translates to CASSIKVSMGQGGSYEQYF.

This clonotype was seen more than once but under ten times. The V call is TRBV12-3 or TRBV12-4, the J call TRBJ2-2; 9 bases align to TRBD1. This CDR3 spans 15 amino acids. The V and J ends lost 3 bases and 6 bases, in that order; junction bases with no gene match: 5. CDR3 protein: CASSFVQGASGELFF. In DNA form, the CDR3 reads TGTGCCAGCAGTTTTGTACAGGGGGCGTCCGGGGAGCTGTTTTTT.

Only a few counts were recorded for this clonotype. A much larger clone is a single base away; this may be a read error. CDR3 sequence (DNA): TGTACCAGCAGTGAAGCGGACACGGGCTATACAGATACGCAGTATTTT. This gives the protein CTSSEADTGYTDTQYF. The chain carries TRBV2 and TRBJ2-3; D tentatively fits TRBD1 or TRBD2 (5 bases each). This CDR3 has 16 residues. Germline CDR1 and CDR2: SNHLY and FYNNEI.

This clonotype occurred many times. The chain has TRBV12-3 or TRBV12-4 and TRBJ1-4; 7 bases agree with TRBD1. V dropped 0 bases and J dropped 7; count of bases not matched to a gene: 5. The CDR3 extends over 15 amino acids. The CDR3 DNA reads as TGTGCCAGCAGTTTAGCGCTCAGGGGGAGTGAAAAACTGTTTTTT. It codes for CASSLALRGSEKLFF.

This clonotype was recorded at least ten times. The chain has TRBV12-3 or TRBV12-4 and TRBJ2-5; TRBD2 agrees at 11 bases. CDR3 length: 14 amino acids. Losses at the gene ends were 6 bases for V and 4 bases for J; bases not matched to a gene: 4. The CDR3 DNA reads TGTGCCAGCAGGGTAGCGGGAGGGGGAGAGACCCAGTACTTC. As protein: CASRVAGGGETQYF.

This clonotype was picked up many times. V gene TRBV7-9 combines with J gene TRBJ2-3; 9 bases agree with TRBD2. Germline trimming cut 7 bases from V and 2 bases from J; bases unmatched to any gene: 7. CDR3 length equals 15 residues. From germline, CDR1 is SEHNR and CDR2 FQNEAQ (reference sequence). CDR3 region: CASTPGTSPTDTQYF. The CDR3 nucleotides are TGTGCCAGCACCCCCGGGACTAGCCCCACAGATACGCAGTATTTT. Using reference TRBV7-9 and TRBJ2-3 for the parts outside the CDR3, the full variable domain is DTGVSQNPRHKITKRGQNVTFRCDPISEHNRLYWYRQTLGQGPEFLTYFQNEAQLEKSRLLSDRFSAERPKGSFSTLEIQRTEQGDSAMYLCASTPGTSPTDTQYFGPGTRLTVL.

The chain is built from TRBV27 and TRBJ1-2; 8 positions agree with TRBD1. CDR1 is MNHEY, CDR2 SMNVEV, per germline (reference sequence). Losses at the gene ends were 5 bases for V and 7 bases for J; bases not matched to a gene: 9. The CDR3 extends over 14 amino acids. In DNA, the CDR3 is TGTGCCAGCAGTGGGACAGGTCCTTGGGGTGGCTACACCTTC. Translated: CASSGTGPWGGYTF.

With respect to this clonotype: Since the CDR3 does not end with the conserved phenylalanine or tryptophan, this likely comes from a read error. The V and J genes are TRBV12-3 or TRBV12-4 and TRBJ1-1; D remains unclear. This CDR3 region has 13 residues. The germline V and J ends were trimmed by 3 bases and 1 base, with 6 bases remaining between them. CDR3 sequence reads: CASSFTANTEAFL. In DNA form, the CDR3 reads TGTGCCAGCAGTTTTACGGCGAACACTGAAGCTTTCCTT.

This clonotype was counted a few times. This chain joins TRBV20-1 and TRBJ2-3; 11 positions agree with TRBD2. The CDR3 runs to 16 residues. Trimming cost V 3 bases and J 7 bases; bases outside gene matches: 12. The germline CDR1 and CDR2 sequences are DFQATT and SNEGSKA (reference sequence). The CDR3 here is CSASPFIAGGPHTQYF. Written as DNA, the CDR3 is TGCAGTGCTAGTCCATTCATAGCGGGAGGGCCACATACGCAGTATTTT.

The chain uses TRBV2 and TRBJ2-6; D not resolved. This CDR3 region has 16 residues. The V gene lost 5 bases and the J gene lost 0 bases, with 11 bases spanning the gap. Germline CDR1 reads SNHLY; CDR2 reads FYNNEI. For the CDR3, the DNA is TGTGCCAGCAGTTTCCGCCACCACTCTGGGGCCAACGTCCTGACTTTC. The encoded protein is CASSFRHHSGANVLTF.

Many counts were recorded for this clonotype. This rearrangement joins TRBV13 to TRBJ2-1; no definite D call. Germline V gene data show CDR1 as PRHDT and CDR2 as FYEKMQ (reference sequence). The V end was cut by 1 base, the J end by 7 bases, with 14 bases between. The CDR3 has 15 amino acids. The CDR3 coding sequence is TGTGCCAGCAGCTTAGACCCCGGCAGTTATAATGAGCAGTTCTTC. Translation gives CASSLDPGSYNEQFF.

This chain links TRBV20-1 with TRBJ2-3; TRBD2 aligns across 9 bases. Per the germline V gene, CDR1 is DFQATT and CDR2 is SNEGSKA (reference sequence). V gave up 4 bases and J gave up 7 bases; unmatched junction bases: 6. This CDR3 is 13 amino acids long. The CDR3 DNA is TGCAGTGCTAACCTAGCGGGAATATATACGCAGTATTTT. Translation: CSANLAGIYTQYF.

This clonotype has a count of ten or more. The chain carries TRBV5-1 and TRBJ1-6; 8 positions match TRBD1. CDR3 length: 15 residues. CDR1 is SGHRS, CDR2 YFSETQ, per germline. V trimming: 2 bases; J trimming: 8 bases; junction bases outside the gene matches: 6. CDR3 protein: CASSFATGVYSPLHF. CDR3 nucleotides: TGCGCCAGCAGCTTCGCGACAGGGGTTTATTCACCCCTCCACTTT.